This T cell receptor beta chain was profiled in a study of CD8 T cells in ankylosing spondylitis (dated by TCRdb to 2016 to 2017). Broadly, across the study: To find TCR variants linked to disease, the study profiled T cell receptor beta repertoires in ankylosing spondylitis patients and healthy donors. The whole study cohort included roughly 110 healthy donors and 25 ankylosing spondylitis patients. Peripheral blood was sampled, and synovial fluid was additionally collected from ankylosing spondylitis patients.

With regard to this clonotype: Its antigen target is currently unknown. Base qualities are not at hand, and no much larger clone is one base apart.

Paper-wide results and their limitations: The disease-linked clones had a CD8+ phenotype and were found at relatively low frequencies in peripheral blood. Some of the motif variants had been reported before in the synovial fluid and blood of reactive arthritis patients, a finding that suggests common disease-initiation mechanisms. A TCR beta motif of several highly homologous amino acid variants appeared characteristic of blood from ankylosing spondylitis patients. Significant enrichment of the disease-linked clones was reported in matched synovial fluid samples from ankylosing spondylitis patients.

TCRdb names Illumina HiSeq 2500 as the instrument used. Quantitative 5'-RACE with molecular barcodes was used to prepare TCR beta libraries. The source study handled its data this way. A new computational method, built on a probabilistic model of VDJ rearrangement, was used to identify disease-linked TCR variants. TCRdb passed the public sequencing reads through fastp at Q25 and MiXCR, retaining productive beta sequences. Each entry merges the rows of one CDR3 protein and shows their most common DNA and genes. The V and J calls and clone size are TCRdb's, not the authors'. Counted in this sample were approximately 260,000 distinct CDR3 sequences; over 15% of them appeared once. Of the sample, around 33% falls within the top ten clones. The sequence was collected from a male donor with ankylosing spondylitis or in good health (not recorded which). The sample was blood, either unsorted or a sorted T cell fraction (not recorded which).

The bases are TGTGCCAGCAGTTTACCCAGCGGGCAGCAGTACTTC. It translates as CASSLPSGQQYF. The rearranged segments are TRBV27 and TRBJ2-7, with TRBD2 perhaps the D gene, on 6 matching bases. As encoded in the germline V gene (reference sequence), CDR1 is MNHEY while CDR2 is SMNVEV. Trimming removed 2 bases from V and 8 bases from J, leaving 10 bases between the germline ends. The CDR3, from cysteine to phenylalanine, totals 12 residues. Only CDR3 DNA is held: 36 bases, read in frame from base 1.